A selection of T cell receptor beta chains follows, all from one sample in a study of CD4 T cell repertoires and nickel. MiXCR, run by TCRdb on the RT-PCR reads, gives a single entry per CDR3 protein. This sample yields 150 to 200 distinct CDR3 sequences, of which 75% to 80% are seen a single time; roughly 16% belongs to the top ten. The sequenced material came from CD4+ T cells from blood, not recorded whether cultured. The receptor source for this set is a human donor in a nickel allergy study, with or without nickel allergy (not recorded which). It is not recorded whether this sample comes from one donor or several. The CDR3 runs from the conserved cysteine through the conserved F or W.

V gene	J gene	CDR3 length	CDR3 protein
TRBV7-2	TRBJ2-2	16	CASSDRTSGGTGELFF
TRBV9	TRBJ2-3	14	CASSVEKLGDTQYF
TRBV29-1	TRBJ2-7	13	CSVEASGPYEQYF
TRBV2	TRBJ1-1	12	CAGGGIYTEAFF
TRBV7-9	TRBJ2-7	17	CASSLAPRHTPGYEQYF
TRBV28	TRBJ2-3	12	CATHGSTDTQYF
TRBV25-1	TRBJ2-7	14	CASGNGQTSYEQYF
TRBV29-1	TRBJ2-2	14	CSVGQGGYTGELFF
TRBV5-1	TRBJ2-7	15	CASSSPGTGILEQYF
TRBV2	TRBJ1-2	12	CASSPGASGYTF
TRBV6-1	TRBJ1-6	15	CASSEARAPNSPLHF
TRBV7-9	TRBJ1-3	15	CASSLGGRTGNTIYF
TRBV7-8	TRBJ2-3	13	CASSLFLQNTQYF
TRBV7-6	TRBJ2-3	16	CASSPSTSGGQDTQYF
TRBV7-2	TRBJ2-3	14	CATSVAGVTDTQYF
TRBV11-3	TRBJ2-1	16	CASSFARGGAYNEQFF
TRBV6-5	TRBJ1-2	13	CASSPQGQRGYTF
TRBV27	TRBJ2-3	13	CASRGWGTDTQYF
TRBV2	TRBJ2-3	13	CASSGARTDTQYF
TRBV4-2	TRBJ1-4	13	CASSPGQGGKLFF
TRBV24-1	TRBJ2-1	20	CATSDSPRSGGLHSYNEQFF
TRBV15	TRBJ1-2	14	CATSRPQGAYGYTF
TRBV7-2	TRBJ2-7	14	CASSYRTANYEQYF
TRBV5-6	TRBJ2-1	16	CASSLGRGGGYNEQFF
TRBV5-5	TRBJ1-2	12	CASSLDLGGYTF
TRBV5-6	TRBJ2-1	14	CASSKTSSYNEQFF
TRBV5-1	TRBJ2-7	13	CASSTNRGHEQYF
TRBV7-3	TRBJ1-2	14	CASSSGTGNHGYTF
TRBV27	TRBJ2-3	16	CASRRLAGGYTDTQYF
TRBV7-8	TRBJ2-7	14	CASSFRDRVHEQYF
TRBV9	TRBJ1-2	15	CASSRGTPRGGGYTF
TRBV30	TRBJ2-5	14	CAWSRDPAQETQYF